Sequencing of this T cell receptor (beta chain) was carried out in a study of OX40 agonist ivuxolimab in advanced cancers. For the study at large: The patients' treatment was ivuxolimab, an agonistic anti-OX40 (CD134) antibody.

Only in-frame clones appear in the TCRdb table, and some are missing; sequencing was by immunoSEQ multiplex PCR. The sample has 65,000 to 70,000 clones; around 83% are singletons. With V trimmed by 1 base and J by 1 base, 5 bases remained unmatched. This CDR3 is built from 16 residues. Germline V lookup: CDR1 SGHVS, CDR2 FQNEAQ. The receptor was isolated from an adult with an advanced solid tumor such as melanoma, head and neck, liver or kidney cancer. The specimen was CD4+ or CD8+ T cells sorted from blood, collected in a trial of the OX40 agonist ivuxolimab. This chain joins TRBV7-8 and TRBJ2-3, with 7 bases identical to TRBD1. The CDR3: CASSLVQGVGTDTQYF. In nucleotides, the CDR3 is TGTGCCAGCAGCTTAGTTCAGGGGGTTGGCACAGATACGCAGTATTTT.